This TCR beta chain was recovered during a study of shared clonotypes between healthy human individuals. Germline-derived CDR1 and CDR2 are SGHRS and YFSETQ. The CDR3 runs to 12 residues. The germline V and J ends were trimmed by 1 base and 4 bases, with 4 bases remaining between them. Method: immunoSEQ multiplex PCR; TCRdb's copy keeps in-frame clones and lacks some. The data hold roughly 2.2 million clones, with around 92% observed a single time. This clone appeared a single time. The same CDR3 also results from other DNA sequences found in this sample. In the CD4+ fraction, cells were divided into CD45RA+ naive and CD45RA-negative memory subsets.

The receptor was derived from a man aged 18 to 29 in good health. Some clones in this sample may be carry-over from other donors' samples. The rearrangement uses TRBV5-1 and TRBJ2-3; unclear D gene. The specimen was naive CD4+ T cells from PBMCs. Subset defined: CD45RA+ positively selected. The CDR3 DNA is TGCGCCAGCAGCTTGTTATCAGATACGCAGTATTTT. It encodes CASSLLSDTQYF. The variable domain in full, with the rest retrieved from reference TRBV5-1 and TRBJ2-3, is KAGVTQTPRYLIKTRGQQVTLSCSPISGHRSVSWYQQTPGQGLQFLFEYFSETQRNKGNFPGRFSGRQFSNSRSEMNVSTLELGDSALYLCASSLLSDTQYFGPGTRLTVL.